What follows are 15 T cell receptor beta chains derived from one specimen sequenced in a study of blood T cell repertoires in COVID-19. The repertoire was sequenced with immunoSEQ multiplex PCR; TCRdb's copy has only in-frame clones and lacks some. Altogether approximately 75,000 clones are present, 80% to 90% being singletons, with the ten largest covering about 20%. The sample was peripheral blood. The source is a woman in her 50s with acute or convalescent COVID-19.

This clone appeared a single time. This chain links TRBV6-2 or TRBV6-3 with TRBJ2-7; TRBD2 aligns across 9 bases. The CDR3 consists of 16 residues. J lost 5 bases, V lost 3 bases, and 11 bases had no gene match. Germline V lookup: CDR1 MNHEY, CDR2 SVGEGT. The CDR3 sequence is CASSYILGSGSDEQYF. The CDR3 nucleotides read TGTGCCAGCAGTTATATTTTGGGTAGCGGGAGCGACGAGCAGTACTTC.

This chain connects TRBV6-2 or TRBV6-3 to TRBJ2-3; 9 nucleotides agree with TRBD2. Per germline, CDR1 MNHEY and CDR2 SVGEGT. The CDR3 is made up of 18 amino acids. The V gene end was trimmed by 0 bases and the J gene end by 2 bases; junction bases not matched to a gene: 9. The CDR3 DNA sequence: TGTGCCAGCAGTTACTCGATGGCTAGCGGGGTGGCCACAGATACGCAGTATTTT. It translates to CASSYSMASGVATDTQYF.

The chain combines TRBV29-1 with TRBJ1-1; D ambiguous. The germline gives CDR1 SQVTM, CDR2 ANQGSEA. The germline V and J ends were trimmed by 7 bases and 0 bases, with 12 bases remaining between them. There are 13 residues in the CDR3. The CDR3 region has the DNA TGCAGCGCCCTTGGGCAGTTGAACACTGAAGCTTTCTTT. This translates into CSALGQLNTEAFF.

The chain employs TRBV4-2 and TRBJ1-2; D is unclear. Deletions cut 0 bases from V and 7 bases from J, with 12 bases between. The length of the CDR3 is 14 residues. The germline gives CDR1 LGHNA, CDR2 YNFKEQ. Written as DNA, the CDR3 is TGTGCCAGCAGCCAAGATCGGGAATCGAGTGGCTACACCTTC. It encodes CASSQDRESSGYTF.

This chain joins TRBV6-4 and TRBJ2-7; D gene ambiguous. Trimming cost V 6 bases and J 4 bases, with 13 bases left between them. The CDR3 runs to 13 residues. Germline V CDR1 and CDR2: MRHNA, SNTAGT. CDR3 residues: CASSRGPGYEQYF. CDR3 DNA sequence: TGTGCCAGCAGCCGAGGTCCCGGGTACGAGCAGTACTTC.

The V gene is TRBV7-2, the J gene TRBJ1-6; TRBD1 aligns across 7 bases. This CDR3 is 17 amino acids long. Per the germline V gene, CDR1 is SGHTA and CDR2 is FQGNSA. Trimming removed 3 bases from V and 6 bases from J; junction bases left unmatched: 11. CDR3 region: CASSLIRGWDSNSPLHF. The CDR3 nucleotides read TGTGCCAGCAGCTTGATCCGGGGGTGGGACAGTAATTCACCCCTCCACTTT.

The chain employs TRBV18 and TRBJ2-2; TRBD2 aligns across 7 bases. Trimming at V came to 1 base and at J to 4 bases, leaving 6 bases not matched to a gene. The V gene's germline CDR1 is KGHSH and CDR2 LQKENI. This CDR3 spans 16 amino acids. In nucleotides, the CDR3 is TGTGCCAGCTCACCACTCCGCCTAGCGGTCACCGGGGAGCTGTTTTTT. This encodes CASSPLRLAVTGELFF.

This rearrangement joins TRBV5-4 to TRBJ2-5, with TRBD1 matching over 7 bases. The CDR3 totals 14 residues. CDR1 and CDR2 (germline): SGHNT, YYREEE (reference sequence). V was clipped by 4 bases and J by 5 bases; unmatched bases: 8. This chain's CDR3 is CASSQTGARETQYF. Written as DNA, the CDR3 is TGTGCCAGCAGCCAAACAGGGGCGCGGGAGACCCAGTACTTC.

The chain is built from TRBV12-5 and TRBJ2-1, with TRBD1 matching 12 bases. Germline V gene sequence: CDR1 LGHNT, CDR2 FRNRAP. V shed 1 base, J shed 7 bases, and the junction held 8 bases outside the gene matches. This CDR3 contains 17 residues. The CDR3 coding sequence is TGTGCTAGTGGTTTGGCGGGGGGACAGGGGGCTTGGAATGAGCAGTTCTTC. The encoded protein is CASGLAGGQGAWNEQFF.

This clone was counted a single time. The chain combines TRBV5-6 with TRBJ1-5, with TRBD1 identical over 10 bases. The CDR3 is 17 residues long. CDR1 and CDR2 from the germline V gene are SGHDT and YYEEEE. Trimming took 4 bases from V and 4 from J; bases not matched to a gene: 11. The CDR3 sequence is CASSTSSDRGPNQPQHF. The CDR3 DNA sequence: TGTGCCAGCAGCACCAGCTCTGACAGGGGGCCTAATCAGCCCCAGCATTTT.

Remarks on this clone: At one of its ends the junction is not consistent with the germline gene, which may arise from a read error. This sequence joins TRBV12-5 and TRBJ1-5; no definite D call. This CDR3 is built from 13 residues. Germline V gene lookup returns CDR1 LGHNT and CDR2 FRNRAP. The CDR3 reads CANGLVEGQPQHF. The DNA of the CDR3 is TGTGCTAATGGTTTGGTAGAGGGTCAGCCCCAGCATTTT.

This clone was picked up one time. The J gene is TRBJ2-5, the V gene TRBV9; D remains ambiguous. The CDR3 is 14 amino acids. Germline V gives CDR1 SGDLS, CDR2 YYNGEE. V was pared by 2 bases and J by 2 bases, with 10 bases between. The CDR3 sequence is CASSVADIQETQYF. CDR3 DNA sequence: TGTGCCAGCAGCGTCGCAGACATACAAGAGACCCAGTACTTC.

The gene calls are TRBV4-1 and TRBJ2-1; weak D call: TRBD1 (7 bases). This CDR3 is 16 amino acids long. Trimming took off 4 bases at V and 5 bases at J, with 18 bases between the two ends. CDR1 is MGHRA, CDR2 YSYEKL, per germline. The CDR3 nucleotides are TGCGCCAGCAGCCCCGTCGGCAGGGGGGCCCACAATGAGCAGTTCTTC. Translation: CASSPVGRGAHNEQFF.

The CDR3 DNA follows: TGTGCCAGCAGCTTTAGGCAGGGGTCTAATGAGCAGTTCTTC. Translating it yields CASSFRQGSNEQFF. This rearrangement joins TRBV11-3 to TRBJ2-1, with D possibly TRBD1 on 6 matching bases. The CDR3 loop spans 14 amino acids. Germline CDR1 is SGHNT and CDR2 is YENEEA. V lost 3 bases and J 7 bases, leaving 13 bases between the germline ends.

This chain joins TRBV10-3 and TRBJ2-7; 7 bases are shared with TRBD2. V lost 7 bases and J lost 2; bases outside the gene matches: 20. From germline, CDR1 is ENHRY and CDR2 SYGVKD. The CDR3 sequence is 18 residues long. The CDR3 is CAITQRTIQAGTPYEQYF. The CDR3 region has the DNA TGTGCCATCACCCAAAGGACAATACAAGCGGGAACCCCCTACGAGCAGTACTTC.